This entry features one TCR beta chain sequence. The sample holds a few counts of this clone. The antigen it binds to is not known. Per-base quality was not reported, and no clone a single base away is much larger than it. All of the isolated RNA was reverse transcribed with the High Capacity cDNA Reverse Transcription Kit, so expressed TCRB transcripts were sequenced. Deep immunoSEQ sequencing was performed on naive, central memory and regulatory T cell samples, with an average of about 3.57 million total reads per sample. After sorted cells were lysed in RLT buffer, RNA was extracted with DNase-treated RNeasy Micro or Mini kits, with the choice depending on cell number. Each cell subset was processed on its own to prevent cross-contamination, while patient and healthy donor samples were processed together. Using the immunoSEQ multiplex PCR, TCRB sequences were amplified from cDNA into 87-bp fragments spanning the CDR3 region. Sequencing of the amplicons was done on the Illumina HiSeq platform. On the authors' methods: Synthetic template baselines were used to correct PCR bias computationally, reads within Hamming distance 2 were collapsed together, and singletons that could not be merged were discarded. Reads were aligned to IMGT to assign V, D and J genes, CDR3 length, and insertions or deletions at six rearrangement sites. Within each subset, clonotype counts were normalized to sorted cell number, and only after that were true diversity and Gini coefficients computed with the tcR R package. The overlap coefficient, calculated on TCRB nucleotide sequences, was used to quantify repertoire sharing. As a proxy for the pre-selection repertoire, out-of-frame TCRB sequences from naive cells were analyzed. TCRdb re-hosts the immuneACCESS table, in-frame sequences only. Its copies lack some clones; in the studies checked, an unresolved V gene accounts for under half of them, and the cause for the rest is not known. V, J and clone size are those of that table, while D and trimming were read from the DNA. The sample profile shows about 900,000 clones; roughly 16% of them were found once. About 0.025% of the sample is taken by the ten largest.

This record comes from a study of beta chain features in type 1 diabetes (dated by TCRdb to the late 2010s). About the investigation overall: Patients and healthy donors did not differ in mean age, gender distribution, total cell number or subset yield. Across all samples, around 99 million sorted cells were examined, and cell number per subset correlated strongly with RNA yield. Regulatory and stem cell-like memory subsets were isolated from only 8 patients and roughly 8 healthy donors, whereas naive and central memory subsets came from all 28 donors. In the study, recently diagnosed type 1 diabetes patients and matched healthy donors were compared on the TCRB repertoires of their sorted circulating CD4+ T cell subsets.

Broad study findings and their caveats: The naive, central memory and regulatory TCRB repertoires appeared to resemble one another more closely among patients than among healthy donors. Patients with type 1 diabetes made fewer insertions and deleted more nucleotides at VDJ recombination sites, implying thymic rearrangement abnormalities. Sequencing cDNA rather than genomic DNA could over-represent highly expressing activated cells, although activation and CD3 levels did not differ between groups. Only small numbers of individuals were included in the HLA sub-analyses, which left unresolved whether HLA type had any influence on TCRB rearrangement. A moderate but significant shortening of TCRB CDR3 length was observed in type 1 diabetes patients in all four CD4+ subsets. Shorter templates might have been favored by PCR, but patient and control samples were amplified and corrected together, so both groups would have been affected equally by any skew.

Each donor gave one peripheral blood draw, averaging about 120 mL, which was collected into heparinised tubes. Naive, central memory, regulatory and stem cell-like memory CD4+ T cells were sorted on a BD FACSAria II using a panel including CD45RO, CCR7, CD25, CD127, CD95 and CD27. All sorted populations exceeded 95% purity. PBMCs were separated immediately by Lymphoprep density gradient centrifugation and were stained directly, without being cultured. Samples were stained and sorted in pairs, with one healthy donor and one patient per experiment, so that batch effects were minimized. The CDR3 holds 15 amino acids from the cysteine to the phenylalanine. Just the 45-base CDR3 DNA is kept, in frame starting at base 1. The V end loses 0 bases and the J end loses 6 bases, and a stretch of 16 bases separates them. Looking up the germline V gene yields CDR1 SGDLS and CDR2 YYNGEE.

This receptor chain uses TRBV9 and TRBJ2-7; the D region possibly corresponds to TRBD1 (5 bases align). Sequenced input: naive CD4+ T cells from blood. The intended sense of this specimen's cell subset or site label: true naive CD4+ T cells. The receptor was derived from a woman younger than 35 in good health. The bases read TGTGCCAGCAGCGTAGGGACAATCGGGCCGAGCGAGCAGTACTTC. It is translated as CASSVGTIGPSEQYF.